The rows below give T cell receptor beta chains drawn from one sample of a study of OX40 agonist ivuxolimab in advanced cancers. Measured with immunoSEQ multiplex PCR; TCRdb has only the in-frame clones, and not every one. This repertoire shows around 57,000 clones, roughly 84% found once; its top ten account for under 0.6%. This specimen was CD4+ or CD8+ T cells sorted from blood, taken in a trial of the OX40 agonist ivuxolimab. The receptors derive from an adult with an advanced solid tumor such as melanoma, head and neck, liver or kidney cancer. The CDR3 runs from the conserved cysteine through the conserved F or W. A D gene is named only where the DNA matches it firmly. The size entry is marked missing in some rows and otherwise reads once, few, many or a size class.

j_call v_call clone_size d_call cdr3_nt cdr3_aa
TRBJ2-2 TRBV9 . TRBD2 TGTGCCAGCAGCGCCTGGATAGCGGGAGGGCCGAACACCGGGGAGCTGTTTTTT CASSAWIAGGPNTGELFF
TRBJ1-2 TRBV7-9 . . TGTGCCAGCAGCGTGGGGCGGGACACAGGAGGATCTCTCTCTGGCTACACCTTC CASSVGRDTGGSLSGYTF
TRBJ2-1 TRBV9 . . TGTGCCAGCAGCGTCCGGGATGAGCAGTTCTTC CASSVRDEQFF
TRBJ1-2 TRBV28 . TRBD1 TGTGCCAGCAGATCGACAGGGGGGAGAGGCTACACCTTC CASRSTGGRGYTF
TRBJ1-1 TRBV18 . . TGTGCCAGCTCACCTGGCTGGGCGGGCACTGAAGCTTTCTTT CASSPGWAGTEAFF
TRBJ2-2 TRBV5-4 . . TGTGCCAGCAGCTTGGGGACAGAGGCAGGCGGGGAGCTGTTTTTT CASSLGTEAGGELFF
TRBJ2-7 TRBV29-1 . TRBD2 TGCAGCGTATCAGCCGGGACTAGCGGCTACGAGCAGTACTTC CSVSAGTSGYEQYF
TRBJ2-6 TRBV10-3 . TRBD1 TGTGCCATCAGTCCCCGGGACAGCTCTGGGGCCAACGTCCTGACTTTC CAISPRDSSGANVLTF
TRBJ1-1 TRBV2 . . TGTGCCAGCAGTGTAGGGGTCGGACTTGGAGCGCCTGAAGCTTTCTTT CASSVGVGLGAPEAFF
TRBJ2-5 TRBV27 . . TGTGCCAGCCATTGCCGGGTTAGCGGCCAAGAGACCCAGTACTTC CASHCRVSGQETQYF
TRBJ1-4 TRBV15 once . TGTGCCACCAGCAGAGTAAGGTTGCAGTCAACTAATGAAAAACTGTTTTTT CATSRVRLQSTNEKLFF
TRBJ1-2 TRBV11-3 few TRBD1 TGTGCCAGCAGCCCCAGGGGGGGGCGATCCGGCTACACCTTC CASSPRGGRSGYTF
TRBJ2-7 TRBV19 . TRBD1 TGTGCCGTCCGGGACAGGGCCTACGAGCAGTACTTC CAVRDRAYEQYF
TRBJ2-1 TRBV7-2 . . TGTGCCAGCAGCTTAGGTGGAGGACAGCCTTACAATGAGCAGTTCTTC CASSLGGGQPYNEQFF
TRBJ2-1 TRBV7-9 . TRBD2 TGTGCCAGCAGCCCTCGGACTAGCGGGAGGACCGAGCAGTTCTTC CASSPRTSGRTEQFF
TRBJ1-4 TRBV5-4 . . TGTGCCAGCAGCAACTACAGGGTTCCTGAAAAACTGTTTTTT CASSNYRVPEKLFF
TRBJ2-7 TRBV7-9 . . TGTGCCAGCAGCTCAGGGTACGGACCGCGGCAGTACTTC CASSSGYGPRQYF
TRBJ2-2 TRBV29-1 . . TGCAGCGTGGGGGCTAAGGGGGAGAACACCGGGGAGCTGTTTTTT CSVGAKGENTGELFF
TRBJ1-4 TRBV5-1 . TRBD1 TGCGCCAGCAGCCTTGGGACAGTGGAAAAACTGTTTTTT CASSLGTVEKLFF
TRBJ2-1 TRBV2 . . TGTGCCAGCAGAGGACTGAGCACCGGGGGTGAGCAGTTCTTC CASRGLSTGGEQFF
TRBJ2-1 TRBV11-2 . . TGTGCCAGCAGCTTAGAAAGGGTGAATGAGCAGTTCTTC CASSLERVNEQFF
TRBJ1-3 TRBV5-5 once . TGTGCCAGCAGCTTGAGAGAGGATGGAAACACCATATATTTT CASSLREDGNTIYF
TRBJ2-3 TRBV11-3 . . TGTGCCAGCAGCTTGGGTAGCACAGATACGCAGTATTTT CASSLGSTDTQYF
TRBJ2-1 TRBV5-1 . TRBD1 TGCGCCAGCAGCCGGGGACAGGGGATTTACAATGAGCAGTTCTTC CASSRGQGIYNEQFF
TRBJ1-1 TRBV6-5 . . TGTGCCAGCAGCCCGGGCAGGGGAACTGAAGCTTTCTTT CASSPGRGTEAFF
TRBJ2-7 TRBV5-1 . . TGCGCCAGCAGCTTGTTCGAGAGGGCCGAGCAGTACTTC CASSLFERAEQYF
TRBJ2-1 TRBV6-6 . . TGTGCCAGCCTAACTGGCGTCGCTAACAATGAGCAGTTCTTC CASLTGVANNEQFF
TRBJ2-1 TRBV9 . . TGTGCCAGCAGCGTAGGGCCTTCCCGGCGGGGTTACAATGAGCAGTTCTTC CASSVGPSRRGYNEQFF
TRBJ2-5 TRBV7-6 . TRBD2 TGTGCCAGCAGCTCTCCTAGCGGGGCAGAGACCCAGTACTTC CASSSPSGAETQYF
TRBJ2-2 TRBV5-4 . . TGTGCCAGCAGCACGGACCCTCCCTCCCACCGGGGAGCTGTTTTT CASSTDPPSHRGAVF
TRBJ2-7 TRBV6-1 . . TGTGCCAGCAGTGAAGGGGTCAGGGGTCAGTACTTC CASSEGVRGQYF
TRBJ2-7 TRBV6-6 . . TGTGCCAGCAAACGGGAGCTGGACGAGCAGTACTTC CASKRELDEQYF
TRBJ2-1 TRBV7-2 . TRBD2 TGTGCCAGCAGTTGGGCTCGTAGCGGGAGGGAGGAGTTCTTC CASSWARSGREEFF
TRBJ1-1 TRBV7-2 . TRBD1 TGTGCCAGCAGCCTGACAGGGAGGGGCACTGAAGCTTTCTTT CASSLTGRGTEAFF
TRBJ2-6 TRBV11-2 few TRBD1 TGTGCCAGCAGCTCCCTCAGGGGGTCAGGGGCCAACGTCCTGACTTTC CASSSLRGSGANVLTF
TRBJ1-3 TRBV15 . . TGTGCCACCAGCAGTTCAGGGAAGGGTGGAAACACCATATATTTT CATSSSGKGGNTIYF
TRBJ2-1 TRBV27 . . TGTGCCAGCAGTTCCTACAGGGTGCCTGGCTACAATGAGCAGTTCTTC CASSSYRVPGYNEQFF
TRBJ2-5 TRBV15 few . TGTGCCACCAGCAGGAGTCTGGAGGAGACCCAGTACTTC CATSRSLEETQYF
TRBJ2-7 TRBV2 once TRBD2 TGTGCCAGCACCCCGGGACTAGCGGGAGTGGGGTCCAACGAGCAGTACTTC CASTPGLAGVGSNEQYF
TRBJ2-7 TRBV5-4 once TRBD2 TGTGCCAGCAGCTCCTATCTAGCGGGAGGGTTCGACGAGCAGTACTTC CASSSYLAGGFDEQYF
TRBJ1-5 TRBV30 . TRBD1 TGTGCCTGGAGGCAAGGGAACTCAGACAGGGGCGGGGGGAAGCCCCAGCATTTT CAWRQGNSDRGGGKPQHF
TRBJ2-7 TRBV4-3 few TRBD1 TGCGCCAGCAGCCAGACAGCGACAGGGGCCTACGAGCAGTACTTC CASSQTATGAYEQYF
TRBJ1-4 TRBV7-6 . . TGTGCCAGCAGCTCCCACCCGGGGGGAAGTAATGAAAAACTGTTTTTT CASSSHPGGSNEKLFF
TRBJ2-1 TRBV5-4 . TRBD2 TGTGCCAGCAGCTCCCGACTAGCGGGAGACAATGAGCAGTTCTTC CASSSRLAGDNEQFF
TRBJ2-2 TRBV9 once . TGTGCCAGCAGCCTGGACTCTTCCGGGGGGGAGCTGTTTTTT CASSLDSSGGELFF
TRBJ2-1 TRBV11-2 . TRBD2 TGTGCCAGCAGCTTAAACCCCGGACTAGCGGGAAACAATGAGCAGTTCTTC CASSLNPGLAGNNEQFF
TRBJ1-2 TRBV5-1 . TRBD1 TGCGCCAGCAGCCCCGGACAGGTGTCCTCTGGCTACACCTTC CASSPGQVSSGYTF
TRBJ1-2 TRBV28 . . TGTGCCAGCAGTTCTTACAGGGCCGTACTGCGAAATGGCTACACCTTC CASSSYRAVLRNGYTF
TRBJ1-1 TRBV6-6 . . TGTGCCAGCAGTTACTCGAAAACTGAAGCTTTCTTT CASSYSKTEAFF
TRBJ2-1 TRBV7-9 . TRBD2 TGTGCCAGCAGCACCTCTGGACTAGCGGCCTACAATGAGCAGTTCTTC CASSTSGLAAYNEQFF
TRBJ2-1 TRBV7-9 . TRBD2 TGTGCCAGCAGCCCTGGCGGGAGTTCCTACAATGAGCAGTTCTTC CASSPGGSSYNEQFF
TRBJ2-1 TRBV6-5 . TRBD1 TGTGCCAGCAGCCCGGACAGGGGACCATACAATGAGCAGTTCTTC CASSPDRGPYNEQFF
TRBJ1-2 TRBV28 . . TGTGCCAGCAGTTCGGGCGTGGGCTATGGCTACACCTTC CASSSGVGYGYTF